Listed below are T cell receptor beta chains from one sample, sequenced in a study of graft-versus-host responses after intestinal transplantation. No cognate antigen is known for these TCRs. Sequenced by immunoSEQ multiplex PCR; TCRdb stores in-frame clones only, minus some. The sample holds 140,000 or so clones, about nine tenths seen once. The sample in question was unstimulated CD4+ T cells sorted from spleen or lymph node cells, obtained before intestinal transplant. These receptors all come from a human donor who received an intestinal transplant. The conserved cysteine and the conserved F or W are not part of the CDR3 here. The order of the fields is clone size, J gene, V gene, CDR3 protein. The size of a clone is reported for some rows only, either as once, few or many, or as a class for expanded clones.

size: few
J: TRBJ1-5
V: TRBV19
CDR3: ASIGQGGRQPQH

size: .
J: TRBJ2-1
V: TRBV7-9
CDR3: ASSLEGTSGIDEQF

size: .
J: TRBJ1-1
V: TRBV19
CDR3: ASSLQGQGKTEAF

size: .
J: TRBJ1-2
V: TRBV10-2
CDR3: ASSYSDREYGYT

size: .
J: TRBJ2-7
V: TRBV6-1
CDR3: ASSASDREDEQY

size: .
J: TRBJ2-1
V: TRBV19
CDR3: ASSIDQPGQGPNEQF

size: .
J: TRBJ2-2
V: TRBV10-3
CDR3: AITGTAGTGELF

size: .
J: TRBJ1-4
V: TRBV9
CDR3: ASSVTDRGLLNEKLF

size: .
J: TRBJ2-1
V: TRBV18
CDR3: ASSPTLQGNEQF

size: .
J: TRBJ2-7
V: TRBV23-1
CDR3: ASSSRQGSYEQY

size: .
J: TRBJ1-1
V: TRBV18
CDR3: ASSPPNRMNTEAF

size: few
J: TRBJ2-3
V: TRBV11-3
CDR3: ASSLGAGGDTQY

size: once
J: TRBJ2-3
V: TRBV2
CDR3: ASRRGTDLDTQY

size: .
J: TRBJ2-5
V: TRBV5-1
CDR3: ASSYRTSGSALKTQY

size: .
J: TRBJ2-2
V: TRBV5-1
CDR3: ASRLGLAGAWTGELF

size: .
J: TRBJ2-7
V: TRBV6-6
CDR3: ASSSGTGSEEQY

size: .
J: TRBJ2-3
V: TRBV10-3
CDR3: AISESDRVGTDTQY

size: once
J: TRBJ2-7
V: TRBV30
CDR3: AWSNSGSSGEQY

size: .
J: .
V: TRBV28
CDR3: ASRAGGVYEQY

size: .
J: TRBJ1-3
V: TRBV10-1
CDR3: ASSDVHLGGLSGNTIY

size: .
J: TRBJ2-6
V: TRBV5-1
CDR3: ASSLEGRGRSEENVLT

size: .
J: TRBJ2-5
V: TRBV6-6
CDR3: ASSYSKAQETQY

size: .
J: TRBJ2-3
V: TRBV5-4
CDR3: ASSLTSGFRTDTQY

size: once
J: TRBJ2-7
V: TRBV27
CDR3: ASSLLGAYEQY

size: .
J: TRBJ2-5
V: TRBV19
CDR3: ASSLLDSQETQY

size: .
J: TRBJ2-3
V: TRBV5-4
CDR3: ASSSSAGGWTDTQY

size: .
J: TRBJ2-5
V: TRBV7-8
CDR3: ASAQRLAGGETQY

size: few
J: TRBJ2-2
V: TRBV2
CDR3: ASRGQGNRNTGELF

size: .
J: TRBJ2-3
V: TRBV10-2
CDR3: ATKGVGRALTDTQY

size: .
J: TRBJ1-4
V: TRBV2
CDR3: ASSGGPYEKLF